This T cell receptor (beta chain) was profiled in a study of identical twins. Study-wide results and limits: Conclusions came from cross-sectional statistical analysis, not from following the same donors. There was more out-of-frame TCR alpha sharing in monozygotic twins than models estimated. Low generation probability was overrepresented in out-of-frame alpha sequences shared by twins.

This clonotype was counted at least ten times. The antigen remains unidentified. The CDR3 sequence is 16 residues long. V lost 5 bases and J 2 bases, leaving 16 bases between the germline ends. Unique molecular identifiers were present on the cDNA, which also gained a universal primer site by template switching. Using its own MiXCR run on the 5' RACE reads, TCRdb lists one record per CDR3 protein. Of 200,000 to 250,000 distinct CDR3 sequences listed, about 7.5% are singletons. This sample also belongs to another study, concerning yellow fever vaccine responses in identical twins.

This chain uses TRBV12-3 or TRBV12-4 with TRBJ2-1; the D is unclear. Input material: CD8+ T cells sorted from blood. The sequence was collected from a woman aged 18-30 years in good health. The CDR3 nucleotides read TGTGCCAGCAGTCGCTCCTTCTACCCCCCCTACAATGAGCAGTTCTTC. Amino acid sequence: CASSRSFYPPYNEQFF.